The rows below give T cell receptor beta chains drawn from one sample of a study of T cell changes during pregnancy in multiple sclerosis. Some clones are missing from TCRdb's copy, which holds only in-frame ones; the method was immunoSEQ multiplex PCR. The sample lists some 80,000 clones; 90% to 95% were seen once. This sample comprised peripheral blood, obtained in the second trimester of pregnancy. Receptors were obtained from a female donor with multiple sclerosis, enrolled in a pregnancy study. The CDR3 runs from the conserved cysteine through the conserved F or W.

j_call | v_call | cdr3_aa
TRBJ2-1 | TRBV19 | CASTNGALAGGNDEQFF
TRBJ1-2 | TRBV13 | CASTGDRARGYEANYGYTF
TRBJ2-3 | TRBV10-3 | CATNGGMSTDTQYF
TRBJ1-1 | TRBV5-1 | CASRRTGAENTEAFF
TRBJ2-1 | TRBV4-2 | CASSQEIRLAGGPNEQFF
TRBJ1-4 | TRBV10-2 | CASRKERVGANEKLFF
TRBJ2-7 | TRBV7-8 | CASSAGDRGQLIYEQYF
TRBJ1-1 | TRBV30 | CAWSVARGTEAFF
TRBJ2-3 | TRBV10-3 | CATRTSGRIDTQYF
TRBJ2-1 | TRBV27 | CASSATGGGLTEQFF
TRBJ2-6 | TRBV7-6 | CASSLGGGLGANVLTF
TRBJ1-2 | TRBV28 | CASSFQNYGYTF
TRBJ2-3 | TRBV11-2 | CASSLDGTSF
TRBJ2-1 | TRBV6-5 | CASSYREAGGNEQFF
TRBJ1-4 | TRBV2 | CASSRWVGTGGEKLFF
TRBJ1-5 | TRBV30 | CAWSVGILNNQPQHF
TRBJ2-7 | TRBV7-9 | CATFRDRGYEQYF
TRBJ2-2 | TRBV5-6 | CASSFVAGTDAFF
TRBJ1-1 | TRBV7-8 | CASSRRRTGDTEAFF
TRBJ1-2 | TRBV27 | CASSTVRGQAGYGYTF
TRBJ1-2 | TRBV5-1 | CASSGGEGLAYGYTF
TRBJ2-7 | TRBV7-9 | CASSAWDNSYEQYF
TRBJ2-3 | TRBV9 | CASSAGGWSTDTQYF
TRBJ2-2 | TRBV7-2 | CASSLLGQSGELFF
TRBJ2-7 | TRBV7-8 | CASSGLTGVQPSYEQYF
TRBJ2-5 | TRBV7-2 | CASSLEQGGRFETQYF
TRBJ1-2 | TRBV9 | CASSLAGGPSYGYTF
TRBJ1-1 | TRBV2 | CAIRFGQGLTEAFF
TRBJ2-2 | TRBV5-5 | CASSRDRANTGELFF
TRBJ1-1 | TRBV7-9 | CASSLGGVNTEAFF
TRBJ2-1 | TRBV29-1 | CSVPRSDEQFF
TRBJ2-7 | TRBV28 | CASSTTGTGDSYEQYF
TRBJ2-2 | TRBV18 | CASSPRADRGTGELFF
TRBJ2-1 | TRBV11-2 | CASSPPLGSSYNEQFF
TRBJ2-1 | TRBV10-1 | CASSLRTRGGNEQFF
TRBJ2-3 | TRBV6-1 | CASSEALHAEGGTDTQYF
TRBJ2-5 | TRBV21-1 | CASSKRGGGGTHQETQYF
TRBJ1-1 | TRBV5-5 | CASGLRPGTGNTEAFF
TRBJ2-5 | TRBV7-6 | CASSRGLEETQYF
TRBJ2-2 | TRBV19 | CASSLQGASTGELFF
TRBJ2-7 | TRBV7-8 | CASSFDRTSSYEQYF
TRBJ1-2 | TRBV5-6 | CASSNTGRRGSGYTF
TRBJ2-1 | TRBV2 | CATGLAARDEQFF
TRBJ2-6 | TRBV7-8 | CASSLVQGTGSGANVLTF
TRBJ2-3 | TRBV6-1 | CASSGGVSTDTQYF